Shown below are 21 T cell receptor beta chains from a single sample sequenced in a study of T cell responses to AZD1222 COVID-19 vaccine. TCRdb's copy holds only in-frame clones and misses some; the assay was immunoSEQ multiplex PCR. This sample has fewer than 100,000 clones, with approximately 87% found just once. This material consisted of peripheral blood, taken 28 days after the second AZD1222 dose. These receptors were collected from an adult who received the AZD1222 COVID-19 vaccine.

The chain links TRBV9 to TRBJ1-5; the D is unclear. V gave up 8 bases and J gave up 8 bases, with 5 bases separating them. The CDR3 is 9 amino acids. Germline lookup yields CDR1 SGDLS and CDR2 YYNGEE. For the CDR3, the DNA is TGTGCCAGTGGTGAGCCCCAGCATTTT. Translating gives CASGEPQHF.

The chain recombines TRBV7-9 with TRBJ2-5; the D is unclear. Germline V gene sequence: CDR1 SEHNR, CDR2 FQNEAQ (reference sequence). The CDR3 totals 16 residues. With 3 bases removed from V and 1 base from J, the gap between germline ends came to 15 bases. CDR3 region: CASSFRASPSQETQYF. CDR3 nucleotides: TGTGCCAGCAGCTTCCGGGCTTCTCCGAGCCAAGAGACCCAGTACTTC.

The chain uses TRBV5-5 and TRBJ2-7; 9 bases map to TRBD2. The ends lost 3 bases at V and 4 bases at J; junction bases unmatched: 8. CDR1 and CDR2 (germline): SGHKS, YYEKEE (reference sequence). The CDR3 consists of 15 residues. CDR3: CASSSGERGEYEQYF. The CDR3 DNA follows: TGTGCCAGCAGCTCCGGGGAGCGGGGGGAGTACGAGCAGTACTTC.

This clone was seen a single time. This chain joins TRBV6-5 and TRBJ2-7; 7 bases map to TRBD1. Looked up from germline, CDR1 is MNHEY and CDR2 is SVGAGI. The CDR3 is 14 amino acids. V lost 4 bases to trimming and J lost 2 bases; unmatched junction nucleotides: 5. The CDR3 reads CASSSWDSAYEQYF. The DNA for the CDR3 is TGTGCCAGCAGTTCTTGGGACAGCGCCTACGAGCAGTACTTC.

This clone was seen only a few times. The chain has TRBV6-5 and TRBJ2-7; D call uncertain. From germline, CDR1 is MNHEY and CDR2 SVGAGI. V was clipped by 3 bases and J by 0 bases, with 9 bases between them. The CDR3 contains 14 residues. The CDR3 nucleotides read TGTGCCAGCAGTTATACCCTGATCTCCTACGAGCAGTACTTC. This sequence encodes CASSYTLISYEQYF.

The V and J genes are TRBV4-3 and TRBJ1-4, with D tentatively TRBD1 (6 bases). The CDR3 runs 19 residues. The V gene's germline CDR1 is LGHNA and CDR2 YSLEER. Trimming removed 0 bases from V and 3 bases from J, with 20 bases in between. For the CDR3, the DNA is TGCGCCAGCAGCCAAGATCTTCGGGCTGGGGGGGCCCCTAATGAAAAACTGTTTTTT. It translates to CASSQDLRAGGAPNEKLFF.

The CDR3 loop reads CASRLDSANYGYTF. In DNA, the CDR3 is TGTGCCAGCAGATTGGACAGCGCTAACTATGGCTACACCTTC. The chain employs TRBV6-4 and TRBJ1-2; D possibly corresponds to TRBD1 (6 bases). V was trimmed by 6 bases and J by 0 bases, leaving 11 bases between them. Germline V gene sequence: CDR1 MRHNA, CDR2 SNTAGT. CDR3 length: 14 residues.

The chain joins TRBV6-1 to TRBJ2-3; the match to TRBD2 covers 7 bases. CDR3 length equals 16 residues. After removal of 4 bases from V and 0 bases from J, the junction contained 7 bases not matched to a gene. Germline V lookup: CDR1 MNHNS, CDR2 SASEGT. The CDR3 loop reads CASSVALAASTDTQYF. The CDR3 coding sequence is TGTGCCAGCAGTGTAGCCCTAGCGGCCAGCACAGATACGCAGTATTTT.

This chain uses TRBV29-1 with TRBJ2-3; TRBD1 is a possible D gene (6 bases). Germline loops: CDR1 SQVTM, CDR2 ANQGSEA. There are 13 residues in the CDR3. V lost 2 bases, J lost 4 bases, and 10 bases lay in between. The CDR3 protein is CSVEQGSADTQYF. CDR3 nucleotides: TGCAGCGTTGAACAGGGGAGCGCAGATACGCAGTATTTT.

The rearrangement links TRBV5-1 to TRBJ1-2; no clear D. Looked up from germline, CDR1 is SGHRS and CDR2 is YFSETQ. Trimming stripped 0 bases from V and 3 bases from J, with 9 bases between. The CDR3 has 14 residues. CDR3 in DNA: TGCGCCAGCAGCTTGGAGGGTCATGACTATGGCTACACCTTC. Translating it yields CASSLEGHDYGYTF.

The chain links TRBV19 to TRBJ1-5; D may be TRBD1 (6 bases). Germline V gives CDR1 LNHDA, CDR2 SQIVND (reference sequence). The V gene lost 5 bases and the J gene lost 4 bases, with 15 bases spanning the gap. The CDR3 extends over 15 amino acids. The CDR3 DNA reads TGTGCCAGTAGTCCCGGGACAAGAGGGAATCAGCCCCAGCATTTT. Protein product: CASSPGTRGNQPQHF. The whole variable domain, remainder taken from reference TRBV19 and TRBJ1-5, is DGGITQSPKYLFRKEGQNVTLSCEQNLNHDAMYWYRQDPGQGLRLIYYSQIVNDFQKGDIAEGYSVSREKKESFPLTVTSAQKNPTAFYLCASSPGTRGNQPQHFGDGTRLSIL.

V usage is TRBV6-5 and J usage is TRBJ2-1; D gene ambiguous. V lost 8 bases, J lost 16 bases, and 18 bases lay in between. The CDR3 runs 11 residues. Germline CDR1 MNHEY, CDR2 SVGAGI. The CDR3 DNA reads as TGTGCCAGCCGATTTATGGCAGGCAGTTTCTTC. This translates into CASRFMAGSFF.

The genes are TRBV12-3 or TRBV12-4 and TRBJ2-5; D perhaps matches TRBD1 (5 bases). The CDR3 has 12 amino acids. V was shortened by 6 bases and J by 10 bases, with 15 bases between the two germline ends. CDR3 DNA sequence: TGTGCCAGCAGCAGCCCCCGGACAATCCAGTACTTC. It specifies CASSSPRTIQYF.

The rearrangement joins TRBV7-2 to TRBJ2-1, with 12 bases that match TRBD2. The CDR3 has 14 amino acids. V was clipped by 7 bases and J by 7 bases; unmatched bases: 5. The germline CDR1 and CDR2 sequences are SGHTA and FQGNSA. Written as DNA, the CDR3 is TGTGCCAGCACCTCTAGCGGGGGGGTGAATGAGCAGTTCTTC. This encodes CASTSSGGVNEQFF. The complete variable domain, with remaining parts taken from reference TRBV7-2 and TRBJ2-1, reads GAGVSQSPSNKVTEKGKDVELRCDPISGHTALYWYRQSLGQGLEFLIYFQGNSAPDKSGLPSDRFSAERTGGSVSTLTIQRTQQEDSAVYLCASTSSGGVNEQFFGPGTRLTVL.

This clone came up once. CDR3 sequence reads: CASGDRGITEAFF. CDR3 in DNA: TGTGCCAGCGGAGACAGGGGAATCACTGAAGCTTTCTTT. The rearrangement uses TRBV28 and TRBJ1-1; 8 bases align to TRBD1. Per the germline V gene, CDR1 is MDHEN and CDR2 is SYDVKM. The CDR3 consists of 13 residues. J was trimmed by 4 bases and V by 8 bases; bases with no gene match: 6.

This clone was seen once. The chain links TRBV2 to TRBJ1-6, with 7 bases aligning to TRBD1. V was pared by 10 bases and J by 6 bases, with 0 bases of the junction left unmatched. The V gene's germline CDR1 is SNHLY and CDR2 FYNNEI. CDR3 length equals 11 residues. The CDR3 DNA reads TGTGCCACAGGGGGTAATTCACCCCTCCACTTT. Amino acid sequence: CATGGNSPLHF.

This sequence joins TRBV6-6 and TRBJ1-5; D is uncertain. Trimming removed 7 bases at V and 6 bases at J, with 10 bases between. This CDR3 contains 12 residues. Germline loops: CDR1 MNHNY, CDR2 SVGAGI (reference sequence). The CDR3 bases are TGTGCCAGCACCTCGGCTGCTCAGCCCCAGCATTTT. Residues: CASTSAAQPQHF.

The chain uses TRBV3-1 (or the pseudogene TRBV3-2) and TRBJ2-1; no firm D call. The CDR3 has 11 amino acids. The V gene's germline CDR1 is LGHDT and CDR2 YNNKEL (reference sequence). The V gene lost 6 bases and the J gene lost 5 bases, with 5 bases spanning the gap. The CDR3 is CASRRNNEQFF. The CDR3 DNA reads as TGTGCCAGCAGGCGCAACAATGAGCAGTTCTTC.

The CDR3 is CASSQDLGIGQPQHF. CDR3 bases: TGCGCCAGCAGCCAAGATTTGGGGATTGGTCAGCCCCAGCATTTT. The V gene is TRBV4-1, the J gene TRBJ1-5; D gene ambiguous. V lost 0 bases, J lost 6 bases, and 12 bases lay in between. The germline gives CDR1 MGHRA, CDR2 YSYEKL. The CDR3 covers 15 residues.

The V call is TRBV28, the J call TRBJ2-7; D unclear. Germline values: CDR1 MDHEN, CDR2 SYDVKM. The germline V and J ends were trimmed by 5 bases and 6 bases, with 20 bases remaining between them. This CDR3 spans 15 amino acids. The CDR3 nucleotides read TGTGCCAGCAGTCCCAGTCGAGCCTCTATACTCGAGCAGTACTTC. Residues: CASSPSRASILEQYF.

This clone is medium-sized by share. The J gene is TRBJ2-1, the V gene TRBV7-6; 10 nucleotides match TRBD2. Losses at the gene ends were 0 bases for V and 0 bases for J; bases not matched to a gene: 8. Germline V gene data show CDR1 as SGHVS and CDR2 as FNYEAQ. CDR3 length: 19 residues. The CDR3 DNA follows: TGTGCCAGCAGCTTAGCCGTTCGGAGCGGGGGGGCCTCCTACAATGAGCAGTTCTTC. This translates into CASSLAVRSGGASYNEQFF.